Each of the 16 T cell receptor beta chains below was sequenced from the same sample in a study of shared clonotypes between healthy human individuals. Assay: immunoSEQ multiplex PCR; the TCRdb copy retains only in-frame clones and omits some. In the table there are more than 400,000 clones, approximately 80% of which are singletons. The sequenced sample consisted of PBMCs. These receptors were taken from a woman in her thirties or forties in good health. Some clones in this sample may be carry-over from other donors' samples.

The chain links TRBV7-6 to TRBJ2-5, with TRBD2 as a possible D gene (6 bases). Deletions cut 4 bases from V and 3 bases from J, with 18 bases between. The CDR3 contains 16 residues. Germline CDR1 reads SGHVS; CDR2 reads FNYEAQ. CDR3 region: CASSSPGAGLKETQYF. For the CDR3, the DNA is TGTGCCAGCAGCTCCCCGGGTGCGGGGCTCAAAGAGACCCAGTACTTC.

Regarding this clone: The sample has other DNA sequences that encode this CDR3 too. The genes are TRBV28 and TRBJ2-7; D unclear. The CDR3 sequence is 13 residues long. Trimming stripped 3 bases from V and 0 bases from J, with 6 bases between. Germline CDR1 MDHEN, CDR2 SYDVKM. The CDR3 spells CASSFAPSYEQYF. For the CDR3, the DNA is TGTGCCAGCAGTTTCGCCCCCTCCTACGAGCAGTACTTC.

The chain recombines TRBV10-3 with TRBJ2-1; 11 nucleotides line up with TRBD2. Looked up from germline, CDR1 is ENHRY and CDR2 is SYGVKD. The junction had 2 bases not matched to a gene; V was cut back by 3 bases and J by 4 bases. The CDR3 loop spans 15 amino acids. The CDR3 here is CAISERLAGYNEQFF. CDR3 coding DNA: TGTGCCATCAGTGAACGACTAGCGGGGTACAATGAGCAGTTCTTC.

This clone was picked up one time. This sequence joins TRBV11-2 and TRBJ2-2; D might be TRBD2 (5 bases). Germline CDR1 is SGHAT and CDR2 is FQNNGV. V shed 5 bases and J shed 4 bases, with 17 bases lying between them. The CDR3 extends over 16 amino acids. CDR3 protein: CASSLVGSEVTGELFF. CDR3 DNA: TGTGCCAGCAGCCTAGTGGGTAGCGAGGTCACCGGGGAGCTGTTTTTT.

The CDR3 reads CASLQRNTGELFF. DNA of the CDR3: TGTGCCAGCCTCCAGCGTAACACCGGGGAGCTGTTTTTT. V usage is TRBV28 and J usage is TRBJ2-2, with D hard to call. V lost 8 bases, J lost 2 bases, and 9 bases lay in between. This CDR3 is built from 13 residues. Germline CDR1 is MDHEN and CDR2 is SYDVKM.

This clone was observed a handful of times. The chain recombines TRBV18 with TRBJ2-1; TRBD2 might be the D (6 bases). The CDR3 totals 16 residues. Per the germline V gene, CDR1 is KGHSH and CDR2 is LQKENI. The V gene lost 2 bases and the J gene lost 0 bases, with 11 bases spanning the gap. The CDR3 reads CASSPGRDSSYNEQFF. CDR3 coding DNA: TGTGCCAGCTCACCAGGGCGGGATAGCTCCTACAATGAGCAGTTCTTC.

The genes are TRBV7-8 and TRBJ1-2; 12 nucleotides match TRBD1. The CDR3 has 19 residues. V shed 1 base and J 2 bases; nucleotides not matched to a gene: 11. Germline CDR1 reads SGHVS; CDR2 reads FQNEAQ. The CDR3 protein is CASSLGLGQGAGANYGYTF. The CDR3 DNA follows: TGTGCCAGCAGCTTAGGATTGGGACAGGGGGCCGGGGCCAACTATGGCTACACCTTC.

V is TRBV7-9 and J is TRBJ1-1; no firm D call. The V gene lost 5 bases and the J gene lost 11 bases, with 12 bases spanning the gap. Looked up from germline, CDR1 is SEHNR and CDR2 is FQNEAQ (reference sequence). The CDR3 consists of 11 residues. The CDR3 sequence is CASSPGFDAFF. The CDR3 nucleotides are TGTGCCAGCAGCCCAGGTTTCGATGCTTTCTTT.

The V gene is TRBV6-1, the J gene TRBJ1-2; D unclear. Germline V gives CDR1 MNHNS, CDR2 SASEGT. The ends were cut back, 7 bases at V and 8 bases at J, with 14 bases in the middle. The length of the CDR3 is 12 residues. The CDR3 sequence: CASNSVGYGYTF. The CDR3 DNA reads TGTGCCAGCAATAGCGTGGGTTACGGCTACACCTTC.

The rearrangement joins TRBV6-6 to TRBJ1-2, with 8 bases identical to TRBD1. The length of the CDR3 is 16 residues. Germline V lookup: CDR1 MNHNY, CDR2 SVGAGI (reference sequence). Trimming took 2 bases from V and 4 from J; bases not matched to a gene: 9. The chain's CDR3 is CASSYGSDRALYGYTF. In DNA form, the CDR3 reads TGTGCCAGCAGTTACGGATCGGACAGGGCCCTCTATGGCTACACCTTC.

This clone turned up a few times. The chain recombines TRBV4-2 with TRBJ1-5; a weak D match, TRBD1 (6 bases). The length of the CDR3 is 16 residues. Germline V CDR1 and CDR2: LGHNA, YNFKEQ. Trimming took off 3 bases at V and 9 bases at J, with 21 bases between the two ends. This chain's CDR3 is CASSQDRDTRVWPQHF. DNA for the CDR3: TGTGCCAGCAGCCAGGACCGGGACACCCGGGTTTGGCCCCAGCATTTT.

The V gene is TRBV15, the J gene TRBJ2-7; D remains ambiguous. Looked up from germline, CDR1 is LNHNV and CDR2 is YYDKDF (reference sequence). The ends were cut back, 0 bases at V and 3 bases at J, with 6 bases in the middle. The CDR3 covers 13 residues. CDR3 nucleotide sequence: TGTGCCACCAGCAGAGAGGGCATCTACGAGCAGTACTTC. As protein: CATSREGIYEQYF.

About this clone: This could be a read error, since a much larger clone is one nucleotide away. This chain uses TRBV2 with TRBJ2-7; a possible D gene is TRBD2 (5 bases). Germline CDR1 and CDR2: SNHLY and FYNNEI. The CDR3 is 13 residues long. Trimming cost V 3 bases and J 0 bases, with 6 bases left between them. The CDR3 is CASSDGNSYEQYF. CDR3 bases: TGTGCCAGCAGTGACGGGAACTCCTACGAGCAGTACTTC.

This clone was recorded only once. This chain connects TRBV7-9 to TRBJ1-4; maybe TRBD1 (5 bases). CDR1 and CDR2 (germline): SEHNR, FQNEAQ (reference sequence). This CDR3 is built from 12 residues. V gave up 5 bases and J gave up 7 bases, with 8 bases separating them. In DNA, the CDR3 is TGTGCCAGCAGCGGGGACGGTGAAAAACTGTTTTTT. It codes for CASSGDGEKLFF.

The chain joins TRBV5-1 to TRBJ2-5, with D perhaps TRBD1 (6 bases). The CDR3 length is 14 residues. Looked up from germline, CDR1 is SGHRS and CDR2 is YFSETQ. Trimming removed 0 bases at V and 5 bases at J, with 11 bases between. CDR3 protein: CASSLVGAGETQYF. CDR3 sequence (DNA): TGCGCCAGCAGCTTGGTGGGGGCGGGCGAGACCCAGTACTTC.

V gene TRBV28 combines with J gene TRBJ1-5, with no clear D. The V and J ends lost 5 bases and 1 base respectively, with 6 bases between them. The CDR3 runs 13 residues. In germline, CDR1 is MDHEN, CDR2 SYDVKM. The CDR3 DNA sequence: TGTGCCAGCAGTCAGGAGAGCAATCAGCCCCAGCATTTT. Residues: CASSQESNQPQHF.